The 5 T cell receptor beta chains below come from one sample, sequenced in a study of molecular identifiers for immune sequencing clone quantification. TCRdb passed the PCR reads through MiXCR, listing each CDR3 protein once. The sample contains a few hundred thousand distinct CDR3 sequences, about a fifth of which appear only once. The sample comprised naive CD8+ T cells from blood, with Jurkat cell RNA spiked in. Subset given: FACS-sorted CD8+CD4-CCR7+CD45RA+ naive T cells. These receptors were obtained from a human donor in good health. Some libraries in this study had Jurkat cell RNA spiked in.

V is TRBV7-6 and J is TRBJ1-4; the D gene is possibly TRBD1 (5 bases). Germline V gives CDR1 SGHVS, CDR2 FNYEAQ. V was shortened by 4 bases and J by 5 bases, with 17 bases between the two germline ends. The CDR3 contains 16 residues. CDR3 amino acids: CASSSRASQPNEKLFF. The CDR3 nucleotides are TGTGCCAGCAGCTCCAGGGCGAGTCAACCAAATGAAAAACTGTTTTTT.

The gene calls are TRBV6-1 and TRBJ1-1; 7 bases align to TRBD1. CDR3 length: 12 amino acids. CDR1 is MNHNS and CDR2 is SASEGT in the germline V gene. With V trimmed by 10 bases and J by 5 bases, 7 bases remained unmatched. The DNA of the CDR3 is TGTGCCACCTCAGGGGGTTGGACTGAAGCTTTCTTT. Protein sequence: CATSGGWTEAFF.

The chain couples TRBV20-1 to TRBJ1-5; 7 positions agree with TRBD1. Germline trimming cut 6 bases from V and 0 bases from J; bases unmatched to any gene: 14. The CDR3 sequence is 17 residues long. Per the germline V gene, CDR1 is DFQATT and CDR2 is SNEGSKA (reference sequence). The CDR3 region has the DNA TGCAGTGCCCCCAATCCCTGGACAGGTTATAGCAATCAGCCCCAGCATTTT. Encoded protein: CSAPNPWTGYSNQPQHF.

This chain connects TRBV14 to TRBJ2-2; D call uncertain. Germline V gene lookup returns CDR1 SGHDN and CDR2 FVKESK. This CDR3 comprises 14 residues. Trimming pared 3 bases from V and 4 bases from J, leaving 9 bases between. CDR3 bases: TGTGCCAGCAGCCAGGTTACCGTCACCGGGGAGCTGTTTTTT. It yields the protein CASSQVTVTGELFF.

CDR3 nucleotides: TGCAGTGCCCCGGGACTAGCGGGCCTTGGGGAGACCCAGTACTTC. This gives the protein CSAPGLAGLGETQYF. The J gene is TRBJ2-5, the V gene TRBV20-1, with TRBD2 identical over 12 bases. V lost 6 bases and J lost 5; bases outside the gene matches: 10. CDR3 size: 15 residues. CDR1 is DFQATT and CDR2 is SNEGSKA in the germline V gene (reference sequence).